There are a few counts of the clone carrying this T cell receptor (beta chain). These data belong to a study of early T cells in non-severe SARS-CoV-2 infection. Background on the study: The authors sequenced bulk RNA from unsorted whole blood, leaving chains unpaired.

TCRdb re-analysed the 5' RACE reads in MiXCR, keeping a single row per CDR3 protein. This sample has approximately 50,000 distinct CDR3 sequences, with roughly an eighth found just once. This sequence was found in an adult who was a healthcare worker with PCR-confirmed SARS-CoV-2 infection or an uninfected control (not recorded which). Sequenced: whole blood.

The CDR3 loop is CASSQSQATNEKLFF. The CDR3 nucleotides are TGTGCCAGCAGCCAATCGCAGGCAACTAATGAAAAACTGTTTTTT. The genes are TRBV14 and TRBJ1-4; D unresolved. Germline V CDR1 and CDR2: SGHDN, FVKESK. The V end was cut by 2 bases, the J end by 0 bases, with 7 bases between. This CDR3 is built from 15 residues.